Below, one TCR beta chain is given with its context. This entry belongs to a study of T cell responses to AZD1222 COVID-19 vaccine. Clones were sequenced by immunoSEQ multiplex PCR, and TCRdb holds only the in-frame ones, with some missing. Of roughly 99,000 clones listed, about 85% are singletons. Per germline, CDR1 SNHLY and CDR2 FYNNEI. V lost 2 bases, J lost 8 bases, and 18 bases lay in between. The CDR3 has 15 amino acids. This sequence originates from an adult who received the AZD1222 COVID-19 vaccine. Sequences were derived from peripheral blood, sampled 28 days after the second AZD1222 dose. The V and J genes are TRBV2 and TRBJ1-2, with a tentative D call TRBD1 (6 bases). The CDR3 region is CASSERGQLGWGYTF. The CDR3 DNA follows: TGTGCCAGCAGTGAACGGGGGCAGCTTGGTTGGGGCTACACCTTC.